This T cell receptor (beta chain) was sequenced in a study of cytomegalovirus exposure and HLA in healthy donors. Study results and caveats: TRBV6-2, TRBV6-3 and some other V segments were unresolvable in 87-base-pair reads.

PCR amplification relied on 60 Vbeta primers (plus 13 Jbeta primers). Data came from immunoSEQ multiplex PCR; TCRdb stores just in-frame clones and leaves some out. The repertoire holds approximately 210,000 clones, with about 80% as singletons. This clone was counted only a few times. Its antigen is as yet unknown. The CDR3 runs 12 residues. The germline CDR1 and CDR2 sequences are SNHLY and FYNNEI. This sequence originates from a man aged 35 to 55 in good health and CMV-seropositive. Sequencing was done on a sample of PBMCs. V and J are TRBV2 and TRBJ2-5; possibly TRBD2 for D (5 bases). The last part of the DNA fits TRBJ2-7 better; the J call may be wrong. The CDR3 is CASSRGSYEQYF. The CDR3 bases are TGTGCCAGCTCGAGAGGGTCCTACGAGCAGTACTTC.